These 8 T cell receptor beta chains were sequenced from one sample in a study of T cells in pancreatic ductal adenocarcinoma. Selected pancreatic ductal adenocarcinoma patients had undergone surgery without neoadjuvant therapy. Clones were read by immunoSEQ multiplex PCR, and TCRdb kept only the in-frame ones, dropping some. The profile shows over 100,000 clones, over 90% of them singletons. The specimen was PBMCs. These receptors came from a human donor with pancreatic ductal adenocarcinoma.

This chain links TRBV13 with TRBJ2-5; TRBD1 is a possible D gene (6 bases). The CDR3 sequence is 14 residues long. V was cut by 5 bases and J by 4 bases, with 14 bases left in between. Germline CDR1 PRHDT, CDR2 FYEKMQ (reference sequence). The CDR3 loop reads CASSRRTGIETQYF. In DNA form, the CDR3 reads TGTGCCAGCAGCCGTAGAACAGGGATAGAGACCCAGTACTTC.

This chain joins TRBV5-6 and TRBJ1-5; D gene ambiguous. The CDR3 length is 15 residues. V was shortened by 5 bases and J by 1 base, with 13 bases between the two germline ends. Germline-derived CDR1 and CDR2 are SGHDT and YYEEEE. Written as DNA, the CDR3 is TGTGCCAGCAGTTACCTGAGGGCGAGCAATCAGCCCCAGCATTTT. Its translation is CASSYLRASNQPQHF.

The chain links TRBV5-5 to TRBJ2-7; TRBD1 is a possible D gene (5 bases). Per the germline V gene, CDR1 is SGHKS and CDR2 is YYEKEE (reference sequence). V lost 0 bases and J lost 4, with 14 bases in between. The CDR3 spans 15 residues. CDR3 sequence reads: CASSLEWGAAYEQYF. The CDR3 DNA reads as TGTGCCAGCAGCTTGGAGTGGGGCGCGGCATACGAGCAGTACTTC.

The rearrangement joins TRBV9 to TRBJ2-7; D is uncertain. V gave up 0 bases and J gave up 2 bases, with 9 bases separating them. The length of the CDR3 is 14 residues. Per germline, CDR1 SGDLS and CDR2 YYNGEE. The CDR3 DNA follows: TGTGCCAGCAGCGTAGGAGACAAACCCTACGAGCAGTACTTC. Translating gives CASSVGDKPYEQYF.

The chain links TRBV18 to TRBJ2-7; 9 nucleotides match TRBD1. This CDR3 region has 15 residues. The ends lost 2 bases at V and 5 bases at J; junction bases unmatched: 7. Germline loops: CDR1 KGHSH, CDR2 LQKENI. In DNA, the CDR3 is TGTGCCAGCTCACCAGGGACAGGGTCTCTTGACGAGCAGTACTTC. Residues: CASSPGTGSLDEQYF.

The genes are TRBV18 and TRBJ2-3, with D maybe TRBD1 (6 bases). The CDR3 is 16 amino acids. V was clipped by 3 bases and J by 4 bases, with 17 bases between them. CDR1 is KGHSH and CDR2 is LQKENI in the germline V gene. The CDR3 loop is CASSPNEQGLADTQYF. CDR3 DNA: TGTGCCAGCTCACCTAACGAACAGGGCTTGGCAGATACGCAGTATTTT.

This chain uses TRBV28 with TRBJ2-7; D is unclear. CDR1 and CDR2 from the germline V gene are MDHEN and SYDVKM. This CDR3 has 11 amino acids. Trimming took 7 bases from V and 2 from J, leaving 6 bases between them. This chain's CDR3 is CASTSTYEQYF. The CDR3 DNA sequence: TGTGCCAGCACCAGTACCTACGAGCAGTACTTC.

The J gene is TRBJ2-2, the V gene TRBV7-2; D perhaps matches TRBD1 (5 bases). Looked up from germline, CDR1 is SGHTA and CDR2 is FQGNSA. V was cut by 6 bases and J by 1 base, with 9 bases left in between. This CDR3 is 14 amino acids long. The CDR3 region has the DNA TGTGCCAGCAGTTCCGGACAGAACACCGGGGAGCTGTTTTTT. The encoded protein is CASSSGQNTGELFF.